A single sample is the source of the 8 T cell receptor beta chains below, sequenced in a study of blood T cell repertoires in COVID-19. Sequencing used immunoSEQ multiplex PCR; TCRdb keeps in-frame clones, though not all of them. The table shows some 180,000 clones, with 75% to 90% occurring only once. Material: peripheral blood. The receptors originated from a woman between 55 and 75 years old with acute or convalescent COVID-19.

The chain links TRBV11-2 to TRBJ2-5; 8 nucleotides line up with TRBD2. V lost 4 bases to trimming and J lost 5 bases; unmatched junction nucleotides: 9. Germline lookup yields CDR1 SGHAT and CDR2 FQNNGV. The CDR3 extends over 15 amino acids. The CDR3 DNA follows: TGTGCCAGCAGCTCCGATCCGGGAGGGCCCGAGACCCAGTACTTC. Amino acids: CASSSDPGGPETQYF.

V gene TRBV7-3 combines with J gene TRBJ2-2, with D uncertain. CDR1 SGHTA and CDR2 FQGTGA come from the germline V gene. Between the trimmed V and J ends, which lost 5 bases and 0 bases, there was a span of 4 bases. The CDR3 contains 13 residues. The chain's CDR3 is CASSPSNTGELFF. DNA for the CDR3: TGTGCCAGCAGCCCTTCGAACACCGGGGAGCTGTTTTTT.

J is TRBJ2-1 and V is TRBV30; D perhaps matches TRBD2 (6 bases). The V end was cut by 2 bases, the J end by 7 bases, with 15 bases between. The CDR3 spans 14 residues. CDR1 and CDR2 from the germline V gene are GTSNPN and SVGIG (reference sequence). The CDR3, as DNA: TGTGCCTGGAGTAGGGTAGCGGTTAAGAATGAGCAGTTCTTC. Protein product: CAWSRVAVKNEQFF.

CDR3: CASRDRDTDTQYF. CDR3 nucleotide sequence: TGTGCCAGCAGGGACAGAGACACAGATACGCAGTATTTT. The V gene is TRBV28, the J gene TRBJ2-3; D perhaps matches TRBD1 (6 bases). There are 13 residues in the CDR3. The ends were cut back, 6 bases at V and 2 bases at J, with 9 bases in the middle. Germline V CDR1 and CDR2: MDHEN, SYDVKM. The whole variable domain, remainder taken from reference TRBV28 and TRBJ2-3, is DVKVTQSSRYLVKRTGEKVFLECVQDMDHENMFWYRQDPGLGLRLIYFSYDVKMKEKGDIPEGYSVSREKKERFSLILESASTNQTSMYLCASRDRDTDTQYFGPGTRLTVL.

J is TRBJ2-2 and V is TRBV7-8; the D is unclear. Trimming left V 5 bases short and J 1 base short, with 14 bases between. The CDR3 totals 16 residues. Germline values: CDR1 SGHVS, CDR2 FQNEAQ. The CDR3 region is CASSQSVLLNTGELFF. For the CDR3, the DNA is TGTGCCAGCAGCCAGAGTGTACTCCTGAACACCGGGGAGCTGTTTTTT. Full variable domain (missing parts from reference TRBV7-8 and TRBJ2-2): GAGVSQSPRYKVAKRGQDVALRCDPISGHVSLFWYQQALGQGPEFLTYFQNEAQLDKSGLPSDRFFAERPEGSVSTLKIQRTQQEDSAVYLCASSQSVLLNTGELFFGEGSRLTVL.

V gene TRBV5-1 combines with J gene TRBJ2-1; D possibly corresponds to TRBD2 (6 bases). From germline, CDR1 is SGHRS and CDR2 YFSETQ. The CDR3 loop spans 13 amino acids. CDR3 sequence (DNA): TGCGCTACCGCGGGACCCGGCTACAATGAGCAGTTCTTC. As protein: CATAGPGYNEQFF.

The rearrangement joins TRBV3-1 (or the pseudogene TRBV3-2) to TRBJ2-1, with 9 bases lining up with TRBD2. CDR1 is LGHDT, CDR2 YNNKEL, per germline (reference sequence). V lost 1 base and J lost 9; bases outside the gene matches: 10. CDR3 length: 16 residues. The CDR3 here is CASSQVMLAGKGEQFF. Written as DNA, the CDR3 is TGTGCCAGCAGCCAAGTTATGCTAGCGGGAAAGGGTGAGCAGTTCTTC.

Notes on this clone: A read error is possible here, since a much larger clone lies one base away. Other DNA sequences in the sample encode the same CDR3. The chain couples TRBV6-5 to TRBJ1-5; D may be TRBD1 (5 bases). The CDR3 covers 13 residues. From germline, CDR1 is MNHEY and CDR2 SVGAGI. The V and J ends lost 5 bases and 2 bases respectively, with 7 bases between them. The DNA for the CDR3 is TGTGCCAGCAGTCCGACAGGCAATCAGCCCCAGCATTTT. Its protein is CASSPTGNQPQHF.